This T cell receptor beta chain comes out of a study of shared clonotypes between healthy human individuals. V gave up 3 bases and J gave up 8 bases, with 13 bases separating them. CDR1 ENHRY and CDR2 SYGVKD come from the germline V gene. The CDR3 covers 13 residues. Every subset had its genomic DNA shared out evenly among several immunoSEQ plates. Clones were read by immunoSEQ multiplex PCR, and TCRdb kept only the in-frame ones, dropping some. The table shows 650,000 to 750,000 clones, with 60% to 80% occurring only once. Comments on this clone: Its antigen is not identified.

Study-wide findings and caveats: On the whole, naive subsets had larger estimated richness than memory subsets had. It was the non-shared clonotypes that had lower generation probabilities than clonotypes shared by all four donors.

This chain uses TRBV10-3 with TRBJ1-2; TRBD1 might be the D (6 bases). The receptor was isolated from a woman aged 25 to 39 in good health. Input material: memory CD4+ T cells sorted from blood. Described subset: CD45RA-negative fraction. The CDR3 loop reads CAISESGAGGYTF. CDR3 DNA: TGTGCCATCAGTGAATCAGGGGCTGGCGGCTACACCTTC.